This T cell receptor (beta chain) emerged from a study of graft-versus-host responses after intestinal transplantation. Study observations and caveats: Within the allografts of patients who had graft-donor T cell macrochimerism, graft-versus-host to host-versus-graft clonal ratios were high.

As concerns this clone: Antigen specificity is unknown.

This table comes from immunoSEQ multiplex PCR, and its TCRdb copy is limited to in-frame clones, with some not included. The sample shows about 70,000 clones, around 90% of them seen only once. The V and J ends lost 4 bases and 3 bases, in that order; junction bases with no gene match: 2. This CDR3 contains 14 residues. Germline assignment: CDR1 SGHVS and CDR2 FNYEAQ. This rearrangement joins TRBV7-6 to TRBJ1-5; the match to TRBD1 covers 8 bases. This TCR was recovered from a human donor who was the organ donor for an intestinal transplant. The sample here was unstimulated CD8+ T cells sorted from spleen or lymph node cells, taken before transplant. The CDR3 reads CASSSTGVNQPQHF. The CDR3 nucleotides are TGTGCCAGCAGCTCGACAGGGGTCAATCAGCCCCAGCATTTT.